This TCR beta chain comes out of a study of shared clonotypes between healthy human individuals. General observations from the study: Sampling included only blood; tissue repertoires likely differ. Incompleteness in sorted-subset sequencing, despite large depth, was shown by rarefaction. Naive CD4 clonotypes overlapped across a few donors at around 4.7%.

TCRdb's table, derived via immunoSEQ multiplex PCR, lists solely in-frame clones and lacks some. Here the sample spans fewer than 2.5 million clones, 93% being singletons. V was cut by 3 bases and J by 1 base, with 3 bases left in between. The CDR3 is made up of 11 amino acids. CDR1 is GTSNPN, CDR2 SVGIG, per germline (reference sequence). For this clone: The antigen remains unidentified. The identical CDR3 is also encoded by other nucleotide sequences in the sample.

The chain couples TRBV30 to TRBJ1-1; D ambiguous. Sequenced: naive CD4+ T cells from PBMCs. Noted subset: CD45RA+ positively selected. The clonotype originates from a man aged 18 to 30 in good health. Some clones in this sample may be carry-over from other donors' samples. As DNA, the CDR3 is TGTGCCTGGAGAACGAACACTGAAGCTTTCTTT. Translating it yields CAWRTNTEAFF.